This TCR beta chain comes out of a study of T cells in Graves' hyperthyroidism and ophthalmopathy. Study results and limitations: Most thyroid clonotypes with frequency above 0.001 were detected in blood.

The TCR beta CDR3 regions underwent amplification using RNA transcripts as the source. The TCR CDR3 was amplified in a first-round RT-PCR using the HTBI primer set. One entry per CDR3 protein, called by TCRdb with MiXCR from the multiplex PCR reads. This table holds 660,000 or so distinct CDR3 sequences, less than 25% found once. This CDR3 spans 14 amino acids. The germline V and J ends were trimmed by 7 bases and 2 bases, with 17 bases remaining between them. CDR1 is SQVTM, CDR2 ANQGSEA, per germline. Duration under 3 months, a NOSPECS grade of at least 4, and a Clinical Activity Score of at least 3 characterized the ophthalmopathy patients. The study excluded patients with uncontrolled infection, other autoimmune disease, pregnancy or lactation. Thyroid ultrasound, orbital computed tomography, clinical symptoms, and serum thyroxine and TRAb underpinned diagnoses. Notes on this clonotype: No antigen is known for it.

The chain joins TRBV29-1 to TRBJ1-1, with D possibly TRBD1 on 5 matching bases. Sequencing used blood. The TCR was taken from a young man with Graves' ophthalmopathy. The CDR3 nucleotides read TGCAGCGCTCAGATAGACAGACTCAACACTGAAGCTTTCTTT. It codes for CSAQIDRLNTEAFF.